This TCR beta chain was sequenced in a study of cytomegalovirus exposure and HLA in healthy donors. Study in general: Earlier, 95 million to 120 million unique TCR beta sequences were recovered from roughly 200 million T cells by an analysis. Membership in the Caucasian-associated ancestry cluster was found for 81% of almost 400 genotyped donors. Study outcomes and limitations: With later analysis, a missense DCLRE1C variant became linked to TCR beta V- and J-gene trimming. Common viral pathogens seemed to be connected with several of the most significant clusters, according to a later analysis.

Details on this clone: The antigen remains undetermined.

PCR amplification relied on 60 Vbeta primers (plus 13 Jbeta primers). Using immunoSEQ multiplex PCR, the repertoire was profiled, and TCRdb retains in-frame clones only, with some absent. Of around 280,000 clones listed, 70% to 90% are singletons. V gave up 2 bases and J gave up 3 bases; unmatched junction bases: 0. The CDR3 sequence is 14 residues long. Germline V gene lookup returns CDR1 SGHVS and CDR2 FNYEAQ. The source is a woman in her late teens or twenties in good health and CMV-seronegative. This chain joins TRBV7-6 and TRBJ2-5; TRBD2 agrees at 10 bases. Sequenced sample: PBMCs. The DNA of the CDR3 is TGTGCCAGCAGCTTAAGCGGGGGGGAAGAGACCCAGTACTTC. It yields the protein CASSLSGGEETQYF. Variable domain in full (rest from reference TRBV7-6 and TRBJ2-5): GAGVSQSPRYKVTKRGQDVALRCDPISGHVSLYWYRQALGQGPEFLTYFNYEAQQDKSGLPNDRFSAERPEGSISTLTIQRTEQRDSAMYRCASSLSGGEETQYFGPGTRLLVL.